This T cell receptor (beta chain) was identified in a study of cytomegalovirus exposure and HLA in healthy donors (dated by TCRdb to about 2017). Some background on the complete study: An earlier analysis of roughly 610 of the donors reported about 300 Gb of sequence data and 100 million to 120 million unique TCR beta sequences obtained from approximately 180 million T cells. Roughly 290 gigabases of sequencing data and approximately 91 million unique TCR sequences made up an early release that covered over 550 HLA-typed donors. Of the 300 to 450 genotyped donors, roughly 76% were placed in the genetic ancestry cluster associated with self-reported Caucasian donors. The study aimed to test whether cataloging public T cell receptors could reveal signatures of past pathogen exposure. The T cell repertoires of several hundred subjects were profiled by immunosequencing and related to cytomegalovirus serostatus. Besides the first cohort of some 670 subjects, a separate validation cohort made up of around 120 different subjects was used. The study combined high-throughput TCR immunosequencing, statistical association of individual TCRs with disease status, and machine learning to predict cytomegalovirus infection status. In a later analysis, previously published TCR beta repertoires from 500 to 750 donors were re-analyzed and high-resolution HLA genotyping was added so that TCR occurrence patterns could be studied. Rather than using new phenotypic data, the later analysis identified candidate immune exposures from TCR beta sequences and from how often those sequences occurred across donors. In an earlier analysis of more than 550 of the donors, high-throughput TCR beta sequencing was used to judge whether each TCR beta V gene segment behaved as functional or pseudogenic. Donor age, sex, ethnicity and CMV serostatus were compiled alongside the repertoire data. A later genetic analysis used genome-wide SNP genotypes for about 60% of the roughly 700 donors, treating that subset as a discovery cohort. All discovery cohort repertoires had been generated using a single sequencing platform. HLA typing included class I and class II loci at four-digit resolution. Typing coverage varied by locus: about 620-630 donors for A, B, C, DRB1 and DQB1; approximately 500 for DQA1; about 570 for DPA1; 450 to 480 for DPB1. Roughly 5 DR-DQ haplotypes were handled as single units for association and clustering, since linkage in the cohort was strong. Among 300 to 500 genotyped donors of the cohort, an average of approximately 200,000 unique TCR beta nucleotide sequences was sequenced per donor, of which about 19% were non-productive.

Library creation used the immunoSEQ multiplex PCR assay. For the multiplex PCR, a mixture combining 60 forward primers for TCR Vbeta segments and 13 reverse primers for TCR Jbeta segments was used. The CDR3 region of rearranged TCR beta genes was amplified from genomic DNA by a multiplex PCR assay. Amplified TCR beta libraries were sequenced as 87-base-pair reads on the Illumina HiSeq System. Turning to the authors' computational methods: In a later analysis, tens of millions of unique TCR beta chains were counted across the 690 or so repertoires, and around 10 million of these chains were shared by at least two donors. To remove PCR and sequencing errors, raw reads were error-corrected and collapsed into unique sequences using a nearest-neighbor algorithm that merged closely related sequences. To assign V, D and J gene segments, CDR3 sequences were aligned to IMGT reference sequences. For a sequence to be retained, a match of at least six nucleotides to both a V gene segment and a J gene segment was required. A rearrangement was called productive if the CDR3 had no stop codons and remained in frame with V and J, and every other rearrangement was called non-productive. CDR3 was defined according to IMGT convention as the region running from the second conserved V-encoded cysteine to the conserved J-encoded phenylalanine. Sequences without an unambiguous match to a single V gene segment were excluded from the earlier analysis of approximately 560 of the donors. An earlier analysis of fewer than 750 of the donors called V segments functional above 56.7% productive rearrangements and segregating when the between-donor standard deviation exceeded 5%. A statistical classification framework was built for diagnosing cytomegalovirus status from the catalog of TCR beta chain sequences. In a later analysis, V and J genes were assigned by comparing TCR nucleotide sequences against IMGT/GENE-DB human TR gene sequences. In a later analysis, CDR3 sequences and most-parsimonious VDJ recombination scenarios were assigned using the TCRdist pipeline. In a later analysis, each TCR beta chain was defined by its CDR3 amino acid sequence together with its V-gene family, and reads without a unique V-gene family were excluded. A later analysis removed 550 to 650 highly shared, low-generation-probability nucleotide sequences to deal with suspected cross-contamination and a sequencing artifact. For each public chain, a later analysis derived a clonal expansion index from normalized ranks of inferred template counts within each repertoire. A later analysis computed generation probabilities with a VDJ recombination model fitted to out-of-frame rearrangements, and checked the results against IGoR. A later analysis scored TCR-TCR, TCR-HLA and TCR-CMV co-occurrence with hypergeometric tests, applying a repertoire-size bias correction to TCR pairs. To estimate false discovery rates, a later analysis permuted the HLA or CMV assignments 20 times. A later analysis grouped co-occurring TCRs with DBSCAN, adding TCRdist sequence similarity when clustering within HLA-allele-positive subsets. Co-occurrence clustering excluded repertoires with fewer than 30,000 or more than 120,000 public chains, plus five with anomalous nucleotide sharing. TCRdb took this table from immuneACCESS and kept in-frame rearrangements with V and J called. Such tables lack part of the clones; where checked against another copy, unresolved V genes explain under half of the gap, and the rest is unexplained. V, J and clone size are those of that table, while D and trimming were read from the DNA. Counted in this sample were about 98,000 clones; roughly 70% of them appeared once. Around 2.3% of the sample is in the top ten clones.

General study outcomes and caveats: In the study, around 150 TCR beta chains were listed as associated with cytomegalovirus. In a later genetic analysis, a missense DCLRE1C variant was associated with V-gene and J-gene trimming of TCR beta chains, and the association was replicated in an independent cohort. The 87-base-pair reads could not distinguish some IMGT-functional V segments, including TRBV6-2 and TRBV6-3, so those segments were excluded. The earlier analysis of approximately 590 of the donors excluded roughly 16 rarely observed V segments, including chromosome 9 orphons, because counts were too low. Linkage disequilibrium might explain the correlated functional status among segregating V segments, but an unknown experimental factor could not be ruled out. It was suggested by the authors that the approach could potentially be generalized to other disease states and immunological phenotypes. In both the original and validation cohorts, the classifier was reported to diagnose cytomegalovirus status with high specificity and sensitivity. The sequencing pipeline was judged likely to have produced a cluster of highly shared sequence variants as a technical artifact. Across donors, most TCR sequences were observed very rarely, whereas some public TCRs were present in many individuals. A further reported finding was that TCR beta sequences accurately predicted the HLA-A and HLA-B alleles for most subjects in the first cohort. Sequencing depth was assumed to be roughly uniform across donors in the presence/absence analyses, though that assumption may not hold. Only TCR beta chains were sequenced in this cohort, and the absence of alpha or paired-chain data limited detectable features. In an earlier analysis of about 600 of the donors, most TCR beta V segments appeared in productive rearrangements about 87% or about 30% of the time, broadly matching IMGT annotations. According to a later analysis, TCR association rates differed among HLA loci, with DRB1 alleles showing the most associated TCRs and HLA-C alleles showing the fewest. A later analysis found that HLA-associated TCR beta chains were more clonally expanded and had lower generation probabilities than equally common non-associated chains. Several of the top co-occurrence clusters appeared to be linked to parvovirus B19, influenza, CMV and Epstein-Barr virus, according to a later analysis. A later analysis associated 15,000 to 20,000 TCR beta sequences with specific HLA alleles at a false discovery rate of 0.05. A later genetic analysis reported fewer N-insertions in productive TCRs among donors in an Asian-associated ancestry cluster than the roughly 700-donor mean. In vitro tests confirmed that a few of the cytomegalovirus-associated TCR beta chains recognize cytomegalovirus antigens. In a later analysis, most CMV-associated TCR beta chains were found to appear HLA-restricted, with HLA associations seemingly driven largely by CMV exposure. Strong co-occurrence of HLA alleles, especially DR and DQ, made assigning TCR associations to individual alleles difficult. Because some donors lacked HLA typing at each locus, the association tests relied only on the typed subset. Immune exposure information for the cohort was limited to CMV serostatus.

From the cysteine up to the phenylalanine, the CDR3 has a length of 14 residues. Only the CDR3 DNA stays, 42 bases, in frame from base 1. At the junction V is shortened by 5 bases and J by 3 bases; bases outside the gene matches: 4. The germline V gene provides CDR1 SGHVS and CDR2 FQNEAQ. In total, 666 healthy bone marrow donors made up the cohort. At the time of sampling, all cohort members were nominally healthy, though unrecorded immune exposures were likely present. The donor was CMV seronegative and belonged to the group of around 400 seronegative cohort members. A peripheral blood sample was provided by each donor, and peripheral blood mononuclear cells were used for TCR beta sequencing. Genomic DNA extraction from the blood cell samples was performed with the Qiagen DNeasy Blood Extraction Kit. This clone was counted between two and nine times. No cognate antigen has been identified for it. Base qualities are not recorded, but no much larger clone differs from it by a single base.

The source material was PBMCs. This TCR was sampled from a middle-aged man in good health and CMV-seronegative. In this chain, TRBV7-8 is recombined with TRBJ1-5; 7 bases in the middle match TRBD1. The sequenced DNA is TGTGCCAGCAGCCCACAGGGGTTCAATCAGCCCCAGCATTTT. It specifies CASSPQGFNQPQHF.